A selection of T cell receptor beta chains follows, all from one sample in a study of HIV-infected patients and healthy controls. TCRdb itself ran the 5' RACE reads through MiXCR, one entry per CDR3 protein. The repertoire holds tens of thousands of distinct CDR3 sequences, less than 20% seen once, with 1.4% in the top ten. The specimen sequenced was CD4+ T cells from blood. These receptors came from a human donor in good health. The CDR3 runs from the conserved cysteine through the conserved F or W. The D gene is left open where the match is weak. Size is omitted from some rows. Given values are once, few, many or a class for expanded clones.

CASSTSGASPLHF | TGCGCCAGCAGTACGTCAGGGGCGTCACCCCTCCACTTT | TRBJ1-6 | . | TRBV10-2 | many
CASSSGAGEGDYGYTF | TGTGCCAGCAGCTCCGGGGCCGGCGAAGGGGACTATGGCTACACCTTC | TRBJ1-2 | . | TRBV7-9 | many
CASSPPRLSNTDTQYF | TGTGCCAGCAGCCCCCCCCGACTGTCAAACACAGATACGCAGTATTTT | TRBJ2-3 | . | TRBV5-4 | few
CASSLGRSSGNTIYF | TGTGCCAGCAGTTTGGGCCGCAGCTCTGGAAACACCATATATTTT | TRBJ1-3 | . | TRBV12-3/TRBV12-4 | .
CASSLAAGGGFNYGYTF | TGCGCCAGCAGCTTGGCCGCCGGCGGCGGTTTTAACTATGGCTACACCTTC | TRBJ1-2 | . | TRBV5-1 | .
CAISEDNQSYNEQFF | TGTGCCATCAGTGAGGACAACCAGTCCTACAATGAGCAGTTCTTC | TRBJ2-1 | . | TRBV10-3 | few
CASSGVQGGYGYTF | TGTGCCAGCAGCGGGGTGCAGGGCGGCTATGGCTACACCTTC | TRBJ1-2 | . | TRBV2 | .
CASLNAGNNSPLHF | TGTGCCAGTCTCAACGCGGGCAATAATTCACCCCTCCACTTT | TRBJ1-6 | . | TRBV19 | .
CASSLWGQGSSPLHF | TGTGCCAGCAGCTTATGGGGCCAGGGCAGTTCACCCCTCCACTTT | TRBJ1-6 | . | TRBV7-2 | .
CASSMNNPNTEAFF | TGTGCCAGTAGTATGAACAATCCGAACACTGAAGCTTTCTTT | TRBJ1-1 | . | TRBV19 | few
CASGEGRWNQPQHF | TGTGCCAGTGGGGAGGGGAGATGGAATCAGCCCCAGCATTTT | TRBJ1-5 | . | TRBV19 | .
CSARGGERSYNSPLHF | TGCAGTGCTAGAGGGGGGGAAAGGTCCTATAATTCACCCCTCCACTTT | TRBJ1-6 | . | TRBV20-1 | .
CASSYSRGLAGGKDTQYF | TGTGCCAGCAGTTACTCCCGGGGACTAGCGGGTGGCAAGGATACGCAGTATTTT | TRBJ2-3 | TRBD2 | TRBV6-5 | .
CASSPPGQGVTGYTF | TGTGCCAGCAGCCCCCCGGGACAGGGGGTTACTGGCTACACCTTC | TRBJ1-2 | TRBD1 | TRBV7-9 | .
CSAEGLPSTDTQYF | TGCAGTGCCGAAGGGCTACCCAGCACAGATACGCAGTATTTT | TRBJ2-3 | . | TRBV20-1 | many
CASSGTSGTDTQYF | TGTGCCAGCAGTGGAACTAGCGGAACAGATACGCAGTATTTT | TRBJ2-3 | TRBD2 | TRBV2 | few
CSAIRDRGANEQYF | TGCAGTGCTATCCGGGACAGAGGAGCCAACGAGCAGTACTTC | TRBJ2-7 | TRBD1 | TRBV20-1 | .
CATRNMVGAEAFF | TGTGCCACCAGGAACATGGTTGGCGCTGAAGCTTTCTTT | TRBJ1-1 | . | TRBV24-1 | .